A selection of T cell receptor beta chains follows, all from one sample in a study of T cells in Graves' hyperthyroidism and ophthalmopathy. Each CDR3 protein is one row after TCRdb ran MiXCR on the multiplex PCR reads. This sample yields around 540,000 distinct CDR3 sequences, of which around 45% are seen a single time; about 7.9% belongs to the top ten. Sequencing was performed on peripheral blood or thyroid tissue (not recorded which). The receptors derive from a woman between 18 and 30 years old with Graves' hyperthyroidism. The CDR3 runs from the conserved cysteine through the conserved F or W. A D gene is named only where the DNA matches it firmly. Part of the rows lack a size; the others show once, few, many or a class for expanded clones.

TRBV7-9	.	TRBJ1-5	13	few	CASSLGPMEPQHF	TGTGCCAGCAGCTTGGGTCCGATGGAGCCCCAGCATTTT
TRBV2	.	TRBJ1-5	13	many	CASRGTTNQPQHF	TGTGCCAGCAGGGGGACAACCAATCAGCCCCAGCATTTT
TRBV7-6	TRBD2	TRBJ2-2	15	.	CASSSPGLAVGELFF	TGTGCCAGCAGCTCCCCGGGACTAGCTGTCGGGGAGCTGTTTTTT
TRBV15	.	TRBJ2-6	17	.	CATSRQGGGDGANVLTF	TGTGCCACCAGCAGACAGGGCGGAGGGGACGGGGCCAACGTCCTGACTTTC
TRBV9	.	TRBJ2-5	13	.	CASSVYPGGTQYF	TGTGCCAGCAGCGTATACCCTGGTGGGACCCAGTACTTC
TRBV24-1	TRBD1	TRBJ2-2	13	many	CATMTGTTGELFF	TGTGCCACTATGACAGGGACCACCGGGGAGCTGTTTTTT
TRBV7-9	.	TRBJ2-7	13	few	CASSLKPRGEQYF	TGTGCCAGCAGCTTGAAACCCCGTGGAGAGCAGTACTTC
TRBV9	TRBD1	TRBJ1-2	14	few	CASSVYGTGSSYTF	TGTGCCAGCAGCGTATACGGGACAGGTAGCAGCTACACCTTC
TRBV25-1	.	TRBJ1-5	15	once	CASSPGLNSNQPQHF	TGTGCCAGCAGCCCCGGGCTCAACAGCAATCAGCCCCAGCATTTT
TRBV10-3	TRBD2	TRBJ2-7	17	once	CAISEPRTSGRAHEQYF	TGTGCCATCAGTGAGCCCCGGACTAGCGGGAGGGCCCACGAGCAGTACTTC
TRBV7-2	TRBD1	TRBJ1-1	14	many	CASSPRDRVAEAFF	TGTGCCAGCAGCCCCCGGGACAGGGTCGCTGAAGCTTTCTTT